The clone carrying this T cell receptor (beta chain) has just a few counts. Its target is unknown. V was pared by 1 base and J by 4 bases, with 16 bases between. This CDR3 is 16 amino acids long. Germline values: CDR1 SNHLY, CDR2 FYNNEI. The data were produced by immunoSEQ multiplex PCR, yet TCRdb's version contains in-frame clones alone and is incomplete. The sample contains fewer than 500,000 clones, about 75% of which appear only once. The entry originates in a study of shared clonotypes between healthy human individuals. General observations from the study: A limitation of the genetic and exposure-history diversity represented arose from few donors.

This clonotype was obtained from a woman in her forties in good health. Some clones in this sample may be carry-over from other donors' samples. This chain links TRBV2 with TRBJ1-2; possibly TRBD1 for D (5 bases). Material: PBMCs. Written as DNA, the CDR3 is TGTGCCAGCAGTGAAGTCTTAGGGGCCGGCCCCTATGGCTACACCTTC. It is translated as CASSEVLGAGPYGYTF.